The clone carrying this T cell receptor (beta chain) showed up just a few times. CDR3 size: 15 residues. Looked up from germline, CDR1 is MNHNY and CDR2 is SVGAGI (reference sequence). V was shortened by 4 bases and J by 1 base, with 12 bases between the two germline ends. TCRdb independently ran MiXCR on the 5' RACE reads; one entry per CDR3 protein. Of under 150,000 distinct CDR3 sequences in the sample, roughly an eighth were seen once. This sample's time point: blood at routine non-recurrence follow-up after resection. From tumor, nontumor lung or frozen PBMC, whole RNA was taken unsorted for sequencing. The record originates from a study of spatial heterogeneity in lung cancer. Study-level background: There were, on average, more than 8.5 raw-read appearances for each unique TCR and UMI combination.

The clonotype was recovered from a male donor with early-stage non-small cell lung cancer. Here the sequenced sample was PBMCs, taken at follow-up. J is TRBJ2-3 and V is TRBV6-6; a weak D match, TRBD2 (5 bases). The CDR3 loop reads CASSSIRGRTDTQYF. The CDR3 DNA is TGTGCCAGCAGTTCCATTCGAGGGCGCACAGATACGCAGTATTTT.